This T cell receptor beta chain originates from a study of T cell responses to AZD1222 COVID-19 vaccine. The study's findings and limits: Females made up more of the donors, who were largely white British, and clonal diversity may have come out too low.

In this sample, this clone turned up once. No antigen is known for it. Sequencing used immunoSEQ multiplex PCR; TCRdb keeps in-frame clones, though not all of them. The sample comprises fewer than 180,000 clones, 94% of which are singletons, and 1.3% rests with the top ten. V was cut by 6 bases and J by 8 bases, with 10 bases left in between. This CDR3 has 11 residues. The TCR sequence derives from an adult in good health. The chain links TRBV12-3 or TRBV12-4 to TRBJ1-2; D remains ambiguous. The sequenced sample was peripheral blood, obtained on day 0 of AZD1222 vaccination. CDR3 residues: CASSPDYGYTF. In nucleotides, the CDR3 is TGTGCCAGCAGCCCCGATTACGGCTACACCTTC.